Sequencing of this T cell receptor (beta chain) was carried out in a study of CD8 T cells in ankylosing spondylitis. The V end was cut by 1 base, the J end by 5 bases, with 15 bases between. The CDR3 has 17 residues. The V gene's germline CDR1 is SGHTA and CDR2 FQGNSA. This clonotype was detected ten times or more. Its antigen is not known. It was by quantitative 5'-RACE with molecular barcodes that TCR beta libraries were made. TCRdb re-analysed the 5' RACE reads in MiXCR, keeping a single row per CDR3 protein. Among a few hundred thousand distinct CDR3 sequences listed, approximately 20% were seen once. Study-level findings and limits: Previously reported in reactive arthritis synovial fluid and blood were some of the motif variants. In ankylosing spondylitis blood, a motif of eight highly homologous TCR beta variants appeared characteristic. In peripheral blood, disease-linked CD8+ clones occurred at relatively low frequencies.

The chain links TRBV7-2 to TRBJ1-6, with D uncertain. This TCR was recovered from a male donor with ankylosing spondylitis. Sequenced material: blood, either unsorted or a sorted T cell fraction (not recorded which). CDR3 protein: CASSLEQGPIDNSPLHF. In nucleotides, the CDR3 is TGTGCCAGCAGCTTAGAGCAAGGCCCGATCGATAATTCACCCCTCCACTTT.